Each of the 3 T cell receptor beta chains below was sequenced from the same sample in a study of monozygotic twins with inflammatory bowel disease. After re-calling the 5' RACE reads, TCRdb lists one entry per CDR3 protein, DNA absent. This sample's table has about 210,000 distinct CDR3 sequences. Sequenced sample: blood. The receptors were sampled from a human donor with ulcerative colitis or Crohn's disease, or a healthy co-twin of an affected twin (not recorded which).

The J gene is TRBJ1-4, the V gene TRBV20-1. This CDR3 spans 13 amino acids. Looked up from germline, CDR1 is DFQATT and CDR2 is SNEGSKA (reference sequence). CDR3: CSAPEREGEKLFF.

The V and J genes are TRBV9 and TRBJ2-2; TCRdb lists TRBD1, though no DNA is available to test this call. Per germline, CDR1 SGDLS and CDR2 YYNGEE. The CDR3 is 13 residues long. Here the CDR3 reads CASSARQDGELFF.

The chain is built from TRBV13 and TRBJ1-2; TCRdb's D call of TRBD1 is untestable without DNA. Germline V gene data show CDR1 as PRHDT and CDR2 as FYEKMQ (reference sequence). This CDR3 is 14 amino acids long. This CDR3 reads CASSRGDRVYGYTF. The variable domain in full, completed from reference TRBV13 and TRBJ1-2, reads AAGVIQSPRHLIKEKRETATLKCYPIPRHDTVYWYQQGPGQDPQFLISFYEKMQSDKGSIPDRFSAQQFSDYHSELNMSSLELGDSALYFCASSRGDRVYGYTFGSGTRLTVV.